Listed here are 24 T cell receptor beta chains from one sample, sequenced in a study of beta chain features in type 1 diabetes. Every isolated RNA sample was fully reverse transcribed, so sequencing captured expressed TCRB transcripts. Sequenced by immunoSEQ multiplex PCR; TCRdb stores in-frame clones only, minus some. The sample contains hundreds of thousands of clones, approximately 70% of which appear only once. Sequencing was carried out using naive CD4+ T cells from blood. The receptors were sampled from a man aged 30-40 years in good health.

CDR3 amino acids: CAWSVKGSGYTF. The CDR3 DNA reads as TGTGCCTGGAGTGTTAAGGGAAGTGGCTACACCTTC. The chain combines TRBV30 with TRBJ1-2, with no clear D. Deletions cut 0 bases from V and 7 bases from J, with 9 bases between. This CDR3 comprises 12 residues. CDR1 and CDR2 (germline): GTSNPN, SVGIG (reference sequence).

In its sample, this clone was seen once. The chain employs TRBV7-2 and TRBJ2-3; D remains ambiguous. The germline V and J ends were trimmed by 5 bases and 2 bases, with 8 bases remaining between them. The CDR3 has 13 residues. CDR1 and CDR2 from the germline V gene are SGHTA and FQGNSA. CDR3 residues: CASSPQFTDTQYF. As DNA, the CDR3 is TGTGCCAGCAGCCCGCAATTCACAGATACGCAGTATTTT.

The V call is TRBV6-5, the J call TRBJ2-5, with 9 bases aligning to TRBD1. The germline gives CDR1 MNHEY, CDR2 SVGAGI. The trim removed 0 bases at V and 3 bases at J, leaving 5 bases unmatched. This CDR3 is built from 16 residues. CDR3 bases: TGTGCCAGCAGTTACTCATGGACAGGGGCAAAAGAGACCCAGTACTTC. It encodes CASSYSWTGAKETQYF.

This chain uses TRBV29-1 with TRBJ1-2; weak D call: TRBD1 (6 bases). Germline V gives CDR1 SQVTM, CDR2 ANQGSEA. The CDR3 is 13 amino acids. V lost 6 bases and J lost 4, with 15 bases in between. The CDR3 DNA is TGCAGCGTCGTTCGGGGGGCTGGCTATGGCTACACCTTC. It encodes CSVVRGAGYGYTF. Drawing the rest from reference TRBV29-1 and TRBJ1-2, the complete variable domain is SAVISQKPSRDICQRGTSLTIQCQVDSQVTMMFWYRQQPGQSLTLIATANQGSEATYESGFVIDKFPISRPNLTFSTLTVSNMSPEDSSIYLCSVVRGAGYGYTFGSGTRLTVV.

This clone was found a few times. The chain combines TRBV7-2 with TRBJ2-5; the D is unclear. CDR1 SGHTA and CDR2 FQGNSA come from the germline V gene. V was cut by 0 bases and J by 7 bases, with 6 bases left in between. The CDR3 extends over 12 amino acids. The CDR3 DNA reads as TGTGCCAGCAGCTTAGCGCACGGGACCCAGTACTTC. Translation: CASSLAHGTQYF. The full variable domain, its missing parts supplied by reference TRBV7-2 and TRBJ2-5, is GAGVSQSPSNKVTEKGKDVELRCDPISGHTALYWYRQSLGQGLEFLIYFQGNSAPDKSGLPSDRFSAERTGGSVSTLTIQRTQQEDSAVYLCASSLAHGTQYFGPGTRLLVL.

This chain uses TRBV19 with TRBJ2-7; D might be TRBD1 (6 bases). Germline lookup yields CDR1 LNHDA and CDR2 SQIVND (reference sequence). This CDR3 is 11 amino acids long. V lost 9 bases, J lost 3 bases, and 9 bases lay in between. The DNA of the CDR3 is TGTGCCAGCGGCAGGGGCTACGAGCAGTACTTC. This translates into CASGRGYEQYF.

V usage is TRBV29-1 and J usage is TRBJ2-2; TRBD2 matches at 7 bases. The junction had 4 bases not matched to a gene; V was cut back by 6 bases and J by 0 bases. Germline CDR1 reads SQVTM; CDR2 reads ANQGSEA. The CDR3 consists of 14 residues. For the CDR3, the DNA is TGCAGCGTAAAGCGGGGTCCGAACACCGGGGAGCTGTTTTTT. It is translated as CSVKRGPNTGELFF.

This rearrangement joins TRBV25-1 to TRBJ2-3; tentatively, D is TRBD1 (6 bases). There are 14 residues in the CDR3. Germline-derived CDR1 and CDR2 are MGHDK and SYGVNS. Trimming removed 6 bases from V and 0 bases from J, with 10 bases in between. In DNA form, the CDR3 reads TGTGCCAGCAGGGGGGCCGTTAGCACAGATACGCAGTATTTT. Residues: CASRGAVSTDTQYF.

This sequence joins TRBV25-1 and TRBJ2-7; a weak D match, TRBD1 (6 bases). The CDR3 is 15 residues long. In germline, CDR1 is MGHDK, CDR2 SYGVNS. Trimming took off 2 bases at V and 2 bases at J, with 13 bases between the two ends. The CDR3 protein is CASSEEDRNTYEQYF. The DNA for the CDR3 is TGTGCCAGCAGTGAAGAGGACAGAAACACCTACGAGCAGTACTTC.

The gene calls are TRBV5-6 and TRBJ2-2, with 7 bases lining up with TRBD2. V was clipped by 3 bases and J by 5 bases; unmatched bases: 10. In germline, CDR1 is SGHDT, CDR2 YYEEEE. This CDR3 contains 16 residues. The CDR3 sequence: CASSYDSGLLTGELFF. CDR3 in DNA: TGTGCCAGCAGCTACGATAGCGGGCTCCTAACCGGGGAGCTGTTTTTT. The variable domain in full, with the rest retrieved from reference TRBV5-6 and TRBJ2-2, is DAGVTQSPTHLIKTRGQQVTLRCSPKSGHDTVSWYQQALGQGPQFIFQYYEEEERQRGNFPDRFSGHQFPNYSSELNVNALLLGDSALYLCASSYDSGLLTGELFFGEGSRLTVL.

The genes are TRBV7-8 and TRBJ2-7; tentatively, D is TRBD2 (5 bases). V lost 0 bases to trimming and J lost 6 bases, with 6 bases between them. This CDR3 has 12 residues. Germline V lookup: CDR1 SGHVS, CDR2 FQNEAQ. This CDR3 is CASSLAGAEQYF. Written as DNA, the CDR3 is TGTGCCAGCAGCTTAGCGGGAGCCGAGCAGTACTTC.

This clone has just a few counts. The chain joins TRBV29-1 to TRBJ1-2, with D perhaps matching TRBD1 (5 bases). V was cut by 2 bases and J by 5 bases, with 9 bases left in between. The germline CDR1 and CDR2 sequences are SQVTM and ANQGSEA. The CDR3 sequence is 12 residues long. For the CDR3, the DNA is TGCAGCGTTGAACGGGCAGGGTATGGCTACACCTTC. Amino acid sequence: CSVERAGYGYTF.

The chain is built from TRBV28 and TRBJ2-7, with 12 bases lining up with TRBD1. V gave up 4 bases and J gave up 5 bases; unmatched junction bases: 6. CDR3 length: 15 amino acids. Germline loops: CDR1 MDHEN, CDR2 SYDVKM. The CDR3 nucleotides are TGTGCCAGCAGTTCATCCGGGACAGGGGGCAACGAGCAGTACTTC. Translated, it gives CASSSSGTGGNEQYF.

The CDR3 nucleotides read TGTGCCAGCAGCTCGGGACTAGCGGGAGGCACAGATACGCAGTATTTT. Translated, it gives CASSSGLAGGTDTQYF. The rearrangement links TRBV5-4 to TRBJ2-3; 14 nucleotides match TRBD2. CDR1 is SGHNT and CDR2 is YYREEE in the germline V gene (reference sequence). Unmatched junction bases numbered 1, after V lost 3 bases and J lost 1 base. The CDR3 sequence is 16 residues long.

V usage is TRBV18 and J usage is TRBJ2-7; TRBD1 matches at 7 bases. The germline CDR1 and CDR2 sequences are KGHSH and LQKENI. The length of the CDR3 is 13 residues. Trimming at V came to 4 bases and at J to 3 bases, leaving 3 bases not matched to a gene. The CDR3, as DNA: TGTGCCAGCTCACAAGGGACAGACTACGAGCAGTACTTC. This codes for CASSQGTDYEQYF.

J is TRBJ1-1 and V is TRBV7-2; weak D call: TRBD1 (5 bases). V lost 7 bases, J lost 0 bases, and 9 bases lay in between. Looked up from germline, CDR1 is SGHTA and CDR2 is FQGNSA. The CDR3 is 13 amino acids. The CDR3 bases are TGTGCCAGCACGCGGGGCGTGAACACTGAAGCTTTCTTT. Translated, it gives CASTRGVNTEAFF.

The genes are TRBV2 and TRBJ2-3; 9 bases line up with TRBD1. The germline gives CDR1 SNHLY, CDR2 FYNNEI. V lost 7 bases, J lost 7 bases, and 6 bases stayed unmatched. The CDR3 loop spans 13 amino acids. This CDR3 is CASIPTGGNTQYF. The CDR3, as DNA: TGTGCCAGCATCCCGACAGGGGGGAATACGCAGTATTTT.

V and J are TRBV20-1 and TRBJ2-7; D is unresolved. This CDR3 spans 11 amino acids. Trimming took off 6 bases at V and 1 base at J, with 7 bases between the two ends. Germline values: CDR1 DFQATT, CDR2 SNEGSKA (reference sequence). This chain's CDR3 is CSAGQSYEQYF. In DNA form, the CDR3 reads TGCAGTGCGGGTCAATCCTACGAGCAGTACTTC.

The chain links TRBV4-3 to TRBJ2-1; perhaps TRBD1 as D (5 bases). This CDR3 is built from 15 residues. CDR1 is LGHNA and CDR2 is YSLEER in the germline V gene. V lost 3 bases and J 5 bases, leaving 14 bases between the germline ends. Written as DNA, the CDR3 is TGCGCCAGCAGCCACCTAGGGGCAGGGAACAATGAGCAGTTCTTC. Amino acid sequence: CASSHLGAGNNEQFF.

V usage is TRBV9 and J usage is TRBJ2-7; no firm D call. CDR1 SGDLS and CDR2 YYNGEE come from the germline V gene. Trimming took off 0 bases at V and 4 bases at J, with 8 bases between the two ends. This CDR3 region has 13 residues. In DNA, the CDR3 is TGTGCCAGCAGCGTAGGGCAGCATTACGAGCAGTACTTC. Residues: CASSVGQHYEQYF.

The rearrangement joins TRBV7-9 to TRBJ2-7; the match to TRBD1 covers 9 bases. V lost 4 bases, J lost 0 bases, and 10 bases stayed unmatched. The CDR3 length is 17 residues. CDR1 is SEHNR and CDR2 is FQNEAQ in the germline V gene (reference sequence). The CDR3 region is CASSYRDRASNSYEQYF. The DNA of the CDR3 is TGTGCCAGCAGCTACCGGGACAGGGCTTCTAACTCCTACGAGCAGTACTTC.

The chain has TRBV7-9 and TRBJ2-3; weak D call: TRBD1 (5 bases). The ends were cut back, 7 bases at V and 0 bases at J, with 11 bases in the middle. The CDR3 is 14 amino acids. From germline, CDR1 is SEHNR and CDR2 FQNEAQ (reference sequence). The CDR3, as DNA: TGTGCCAGCACCCAGGGCGGAAGCACAGATACGCAGTATTTT. Translated: CASTQGGSTDTQYF.

V and J are TRBV5-4 and TRBJ2-7; D ambiguous. Germline-derived CDR1 and CDR2 are SGHNT and YYREEE (reference sequence). V gave up 1 base and J gave up 0 bases, with 8 bases separating them. The CDR3 loop spans 14 amino acids. CDR3 region: CASSLSRNSYEQYF. The CDR3 nucleotides read TGTGCCAGCAGCTTGAGTCGGAACTCCTACGAGCAGTACTTC.

A few counts support this clone. V is TRBV5-1 and J is TRBJ2-5; the D gene is possibly TRBD2 (5 bases). This CDR3 spans 15 amino acids. The germline gives CDR1 SGHRS, CDR2 YFSETQ. The germline V and J ends were trimmed by 3 bases and 4 bases, with 16 bases remaining between them. DNA for the CDR3: TGCGCCAGCAGCTCCCCAACTAGTCTGGGAGAGACCCAGTACTTC. Translated, it gives CASSSPTSLGETQYF.